The clone carrying this TCR beta chain was seen a handful of times. TCRdb fed the 5' RACE reads into MiXCR, producing one record per CDR3 protein. Counted here are 110,000 or so distinct CDR3 sequences, about 20% occurring once; the ten biggest clones make up 41%. This entry belongs to a study of T-cell memory formation after mild COVID-19. Material for sequencing was PBMCs or a T cell subset sorted from them (not recorded which). This clonotype was sampled from a man between 18 and 35 years old who had mild COVID-19 (a few samples of this study predate the infection). Cell type and time point are not known.

The CDR3, as DNA: TGTGCCTCTGTTCAGCGGGGGTACCAAGAGACCCAGTACTTC. Amino acid sequence: CASVQRGYQETQYF. V gene TRBV12-3 or TRBV12-4 combines with J gene TRBJ2-5; the match to TRBD2 covers 8 bases. V dropped 11 bases and J dropped 0; count of bases not matched to a gene: 8. There are 14 residues in the CDR3.